Listed below are T cell receptor beta chains from one sample, sequenced in a study of metastatic and nonmetastatic thyroid tumors. TCRdb re-called clones from the PCR reads using MiXCR. This sample has 7,000 to 9,500 clones, with less than 25% found just once. Material for sequencing was adjacent normal tissue. Receptors originate from a female donor with papillary thyroid cancer or a benign thyroid nodule (not recorded which). Some clones in this sample may be carry-over from other donors' samples. CDR3s include the opening cysteine and the closing phenylalanine or tryptophan. The D gene is left open where the match is weak. Only part of the rows carry a size: once, few, many, or a class if the clone is expanded.

CDR3 DNA: TGTGCCAGCAGCTTGGGGACTCGCTCCTACGAGCAGTACTTC; CDR3 protein: CASSLGTRSYEQYF; clone size: .; V gene: TRBV11-1; D gene: .; J gene: TRBJ2-7
CDR3 DNA: TGCAGCGTGTGGGCCGACTCTGGAAACACCATATATTTT; CDR3 protein: CSVWADSGNTIYF; clone size: many; V gene: TRBV29-1; D gene: .; J gene: TRBJ1-3
CDR3 DNA: TGTGCCAGCAGCCTGGGACGGGGGGCGGGGAGCGGCACAGATACGCAGTATTTT; CDR3 protein: CASSLGRGAGSGTDTQYF; clone size: .; V gene: TRBV5-6; D gene: .; J gene: TRBJ2-3
CDR3 DNA: TGCAGTGCTCCGAGTTGGGCGGAGGGCACAGATACGCAGTATTTT; CDR3 protein: CSAPSWAEGTDTQYF; clone size: many; V gene: TRBV20-1; D gene: .; J gene: TRBJ2-3
CDR3 DNA: TGTGCCAGCAGTTTACAGGGAAGTCGATACGAGCAGTACTTC; CDR3 protein: CASSLQGSRYEQYF; clone size: .; V gene: TRBV12-3/TRBV12-4; D gene: .; J gene: TRBJ2-7
CDR3 DNA: TGTGCCACCAGTGATTTCAGTCTAGCGGGGGGGTATCGGGATGAGCAGTTCTTC; CDR3 protein: CATSDFSLAGGYRDEQFF; clone size: many; V gene: TRBV24-1; D gene: TRBD2; J gene: TRBJ2-1
CDR3 DNA: TGTGCCAGCAGCCTCGGTTCCGTAGCGGGGATTAATGAGCAGTTCTTC; CDR3 protein: CASSLGSVAGINEQFF; clone size: few; V gene: TRBV7-2; D gene: TRBD2; J gene: TRBJ2-1
CDR3 DNA: TGTGCCAGCAGTGCGGGACAATCCCAAGTGGAGGGCTACACCTTC; CDR3 protein: CASSAGQSQVEGYTF; clone size: .; V gene: TRBV28; D gene: .; J gene: TRBJ1-2
CDR3 DNA: TGTGCCAGCAGCTTGGTACAGGGAGTTGACTCGAACACTGAAGCTTTCTTT; CDR3 protein: CASSLVQGVDSNTEAFF; clone size: .; V gene: TRBV11-1; D gene: .; J gene: TRBJ1-1
CDR3 DNA: TGCGCCAGCAGCTTGTATGGTACAGACATTTTCGGGGGCTACACCTTC; CDR3 protein: CASSLYGTDIFGGYTF; clone size: .; V gene: TRBV5-1; D gene: .; J gene: TRBJ1-2
CDR3 DNA: TGTGCCAGCAGCTTTTTCCGGGGGGGGGAAGAGACCCAGTACTTC; CDR3 protein: CASSFFRGGEETQYF; clone size: many; V gene: TRBV5-6; D gene: TRBD2; J gene: TRBJ2-5
CDR3 DNA: TGTGCCAGCAGGATAGCGGGAGAAGAGACCCAGTACTTC; CDR3 protein: CASRIAGEETQYF; clone size: many; V gene: TRBV3-1; D gene: TRBD2; J gene: TRBJ2-5
CDR3 DNA: TGTGCCATCAAGTCTGGCGAAGATACGCAGTATTTT; CDR3 protein: CAIKSGEDTQYF; clone size: .; V gene: TRBV28; D gene: .; J gene: TRBJ2-3
CDR3 DNA: TGCGCCAGCAGCTTGTCCGCAGGGGAAGAGACCCAGTACTTC; CDR3 protein: CASSLSAGEETQYF; clone size: many; V gene: TRBV5-1; D gene: .; J gene: TRBJ2-5
CDR3 DNA: TGTGCCAGCAGGATAGGGGGGTTTGGCTCCTACGAGCAGTACTTC; CDR3 protein: CASRIGGFGSYEQYF; clone size: .; V gene: TRBV12-3/TRBV12-4; D gene: .; J gene: TRBJ2-7
CDR3 DNA: TGTGCCAGTACCCATTGGACGGAGAATGAAAAACTGTTTTTT; CDR3 protein: CASTHWTENEKLFF; clone size: many; V gene: TRBV19; D gene: .; J gene: TRBJ1-4
CDR3 DNA: TGCAGTGCTGGAGGGGGACTAGCTAACTATGGCTACACCTTC; CDR3 protein: CSAGGGLANYGYTF; clone size: medium-sized; V gene: TRBV20-1; D gene: .; J gene: TRBJ1-2
CDR3 DNA: TGTGCCAGCAGCTTAGGGCAGGGTCGAAATTCACCCCTCCACTTT; CDR3 protein: CASSLGQGRNSPLHF; clone size: medium-sized; V gene: TRBV7-2; D gene: .; J gene: TRBJ1-6
CDR3 DNA: TGTGCCACCAGTTCACGACTAGCGGGAGTCGGAAGAGAGACCCAGTACTTC; CDR3 protein: CATSSRLAGVGRETQYF; clone size: many; V gene: TRBV24-1; D gene: TRBD2; J gene: TRBJ2-5
CDR3 DNA: TGTGCCAGCAGTTTCTCCGGGACTAGGCCCACCAATGAGCAGTTCTTC; CDR3 protein: CASSFSGTRPTNEQFF; clone size: few; V gene: TRBV6-5; D gene: TRBD2; J gene: TRBJ2-1
CDR3 DNA: TGCAGCGTTGACGGGGCAGGCTTTAGGGAGACCCAGTACTTC; CDR3 protein: CSVDGAGFRETQYF; clone size: many; V gene: TRBV29-1; D gene: .; J gene: TRBJ2-5
CDR3 DNA: TGTGCCACCAACAGAGGGGCGGGGAACACCGAAGCTTTCTTT; CDR3 protein: CATNRGAGNTEAFF; clone size: few; V gene: TRBV15; D gene: .; J gene: TRBJ1-1
CDR3 DNA: TGTGCCAGCAGCCCCCGGACAGGAACCACTGAAGCTTTCTTT; CDR3 protein: CASSPRTGTTEAFF; clone size: many; V gene: TRBV7-2; D gene: TRBD1; J gene: TRBJ1-1
CDR3 DNA: TGCGCCAGCAGCCAGGGACAGGTCGGAGCAGATACGCAGTATTTT; CDR3 protein: CASSQGQVGADTQYF; clone size: few; V gene: TRBV4-3; D gene: TRBD1; J gene: TRBJ2-3
CDR3 DNA: TGCGCCAGCAGGGAGACAGGGGGCCACTACTCTGGGGCCAACGTCCTGACTTTC; CDR3 protein: CASRETGGHYSGANVLTF; clone size: many; V gene: TRBV4-3; D gene: TRBD1; J gene: TRBJ2-6
CDR3 DNA: TGTGCCACCATCGACCATACAGGGGACGGCCACACCTTC; CDR3 protein: CATIDHTGDGHTF; clone size: .; V gene: TRBV15; D gene: TRBD1; J gene: TRBJ1-2
CDR3 DNA: TGTGCCAGCAGCCAAGCCTTCGGTGTCAGGGGGGAATCCTACGAGCAGTACTTC; CDR3 protein: CASSQAFGVRGESYEQYF; clone size: many; V gene: TRBV4-2; D gene: .; J gene: TRBJ2-7
CDR3 DNA: TGTGCCAGCAGTTACGTCGGGAGTCGAGAGACCCAGTACTTC; CDR3 protein: CASSYVGSRETQYF; clone size: .; V gene: TRBV6-6; D gene: .; J gene: TRBJ2-5
CDR3 DNA: TGTGCCAGCTCACCGCGACAGGGAGTGAACACTGAAGCTTTCTTT; CDR3 protein: CASSPRQGVNTEAFF; clone size: many; V gene: TRBV18; D gene: TRBD1; J gene: TRBJ1-1
CDR3 DNA: TGTGCCAGCAGCGGTCAGGGGAGGGTTGTTGGCTACACCTTC; CDR3 protein: CASSGQGRVVGYTF; clone size: many; V gene: TRBV7-2; D gene: .; J gene: TRBJ1-2
CDR3 DNA: TGCGCCAGCAGCCCGACTAGCGGGAGGCTCGAGCAGTACTTC; CDR3 protein: CASSPTSGRLEQYF; clone size: medium-sized; V gene: TRBV5-1; D gene: TRBD2; J gene: TRBJ2-7
CDR3 DNA: TGCGCCAGCAGCTTGGGGTGGGGAAGTGGTGAAAAACTGTTTTTT; CDR3 protein: CASSLGWGSGEKLFF; clone size: medium-sized; V gene: TRBV5-1; D gene: .; J gene: TRBJ1-4
CDR3 DNA: TGTGCCAGCAGCTTGGACATGGGTGGGAATGAGCAGTTCTTC; CDR3 protein: CASSLDMGGNEQFF; clone size: many; V gene: TRBV5-4; D gene: .; J gene: TRBJ2-1
CDR3 DNA: TGTGCCAGCAGCCCCAGGAGGTCGGGGGAGAACACTGAAGCTTTCTTT; CDR3 protein: CASSPRRSGENTEAFF; clone size: once; V gene: TRBV9; D gene: .; J gene: TRBJ1-1
CDR3 DNA: TGCAGTGCTACAAGAAAGGAGGAGTACGAGCAGTACTTC; CDR3 protein: CSATRKEEYEQYF; clone size: .; V gene: TRBV20-1; D gene: .; J gene: TRBJ2-7
CDR3 DNA: TGTGCCAGCAGAGGCTTAGGTGGTGCAGAGACCCAGTACTTC; CDR3 protein: CASRGLGGAETQYF; clone size: many; V gene: TRBV25-1; D gene: .; J gene: TRBJ2-5
CDR3 DNA: TGTGCCAGCAGTAAAGGAGCCGGGACAGGGTACGAGCAGTACTTC; CDR3 protein: CASSKGAGTGYEQYF; clone size: .; V gene: TRBV6-1; D gene: TRBD1; J gene: TRBJ2-7
CDR3 DNA: TGTGGGCTGGACCGTCAGCCCCAGCATTTT; CDR3 protein: CGLDRQPQHF; clone size: many; V gene: TRBV5-6; D gene: .; J gene: TRBJ1-5
CDR3 DNA: TGTGCCAGTAGAGGACAGGGAGGAGATACGCAGTATTTT; CDR3 protein: CASRGQGGDTQYF; clone size: medium-sized; V gene: TRBV19; D gene: TRBD1; J gene: TRBJ2-3
CDR3 DNA: TGTGCCAGCAGCTCCCGGACTAGCGCTGTGAGCAATGAGCAGTTCTTC; CDR3 protein: CASSSRTSAVSNEQFF; clone size: medium-sized; V gene: TRBV9; D gene: TRBD2; J gene: TRBJ2-1
CDR3 DNA: TGTGCCAGCAGTTGGGGAAAGAGTCCCTCCAATGAGCAGTTCTTC; CDR3 protein: CASSWGKSPSNEQFF; clone size: few; V gene: TRBV27; D gene: .; J gene: TRBJ2-1
CDR3 DNA: TGCAGTGCTAGAGATTTAGCGGGTGTAATCCAAGAGACCCAGTACTTC; CDR3 protein: CSARDLAGVIQETQYF; clone size: .; V gene: TRBV20-1; D gene: TRBD2; J gene: TRBJ2-5
CDR3 DNA: TGTGCCAGCAGCCAAGCTAGCGCCGGAGCAGATACGCAGTATTTT; CDR3 protein: CASSQASAGADTQYF; clone size: many; V gene: TRBV4-2; D gene: .; J gene: TRBJ2-3
CDR3 DNA: TGTGCCATCAGGCGGGACAGTCAAATGAACACTGAAGCTTTCTTT; CDR3 protein: CAIRRDSQMNTEAFF; clone size: many; V gene: TRBV10-3; D gene: TRBD1; J gene: TRBJ1-1
CDR3 DNA: TGTGCCACCTCAAAGAACACCATATATTTT; CDR3 protein: CATSKNTIYF; clone size: .; V gene: TRBV7-9; D gene: .; J gene: TRBJ1-3
CDR3 DNA: TGTGCCAGCAGCTTTGCCGGGACAGGGGTCGAGCAGTACTTC; CDR3 protein: CASSFAGTGVEQYF; clone size: many; V gene: TRBV5-5; D gene: TRBD1; J gene: TRBJ2-7
CDR3 DNA: TGTGCCAGCATGCGACAGGGGGACACCGGGGAGATGCTTTTT; CDR3 protein: CASMRQGDTGEMLF; clone size: .; V gene: TRBV6-1; D gene: TRBD1; J gene: TRBJ2-2
CDR3 DNA: TGTGCCAGCAGGGTCGGGACTAGCGGGGGGATATACAATGAGCAGTTCTTC; CDR3 protein: CASRVGTSGGIYNEQFF; clone size: large; V gene: TRBV6-5; D gene: TRBD2; J gene: TRBJ2-1
CDR3 DNA: TGTGCCACCAGCAGAGTAGGCGGGGTTCAGGTTTTCTTT; CDR3 protein: CATSRVGGVQVFF; clone size: few; V gene: TRBV15; D gene: .; J gene: TRBJ1-1
CDR3 DNA: TGTGCCAGCAGCTTAGTCGGACTAGATTTATCTGGGGCCAACGTCCTGACTTTC; CDR3 protein: CASSLVGLDLSGANVLTF; clone size: .; V gene: TRBV7-8; D gene: TRBD2; J gene: TRBJ2-6